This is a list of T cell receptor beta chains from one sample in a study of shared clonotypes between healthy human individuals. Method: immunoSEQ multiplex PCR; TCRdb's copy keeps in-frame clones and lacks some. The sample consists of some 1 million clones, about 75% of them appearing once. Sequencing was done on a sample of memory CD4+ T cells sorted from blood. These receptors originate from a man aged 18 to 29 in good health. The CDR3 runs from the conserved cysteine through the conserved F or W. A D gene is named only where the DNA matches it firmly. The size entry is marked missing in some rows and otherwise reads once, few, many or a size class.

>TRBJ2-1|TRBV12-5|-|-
TGTGCTAGTGGTCCAAGTGTGGGAGAATGGAATGAGCAGTTCTTC
CASGPSVGEWNEQFF
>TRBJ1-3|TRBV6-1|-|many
TGTGCCACACAGGGTGGTGGAAACACCATATATTTT
CATQGGGNTIYF
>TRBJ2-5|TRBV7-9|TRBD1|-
TGTGCCAGCAGCTTAAGCGAGGGGGCAGGAGAGACCCAGTACTTC
CASSLSEGAGETQYF
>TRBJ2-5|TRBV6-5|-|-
TGTGCCAGCAGTCTTCCGGGCGGCGAGACCCAGTACTTC
CASSLPGGETQYF
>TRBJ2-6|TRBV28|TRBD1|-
TGTGCCAGCAGTTACCGGGACAGTATCTCTGGGGCCAACGTCCTGACTTTC
CASSYRDSISGANVLTF
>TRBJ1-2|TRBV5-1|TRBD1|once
TGCGCCAGCAGCTTGACCGGGACAGGGGGGACCTATGGCTACACCTTC
CASSLTGTGGTYGYTF
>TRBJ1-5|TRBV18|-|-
TGTGCCAGCTCACCGGGCCGTAATCAGCCCCAGCATTTT
CASSPGRNQPQHF
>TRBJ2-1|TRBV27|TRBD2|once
TGTGCCAGCGCCGGGGCTAGCGGGGCATACAATGAGCAGTTCTTC
CASAGASGAYNEQFF
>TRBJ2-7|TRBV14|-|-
TGTGCCAGCAGCCAAGTAGCCGGGTACGAGCAGTACTTC
CASSQVAGYEQYF
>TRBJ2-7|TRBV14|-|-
TGTGCCAGCAGCCCCGGAGCAAAGGGCAGGGGTGGCTACGAGCAGTACTTC
CASSPGAKGRGGYEQYF
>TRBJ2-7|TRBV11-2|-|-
TGTGCCAGCAGCTTATACGTTAGCGGCAGCGAGCAGTACTTC
CASSLYVSGSEQYF
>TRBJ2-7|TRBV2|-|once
TGTGCCAGTACACAAACCAACTACGAGCAGTACTTC
CASTQTNYEQYF
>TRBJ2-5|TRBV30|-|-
TGTGCCTGGACCCAAGGGGGACTCCAGGGGACCCAGTACTTC
CAWTQGGLQGTQYF
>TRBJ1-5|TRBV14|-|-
TGTGCCAGCAGCCAAAGCACAAATCAGCCCCAGCATTTT
CASSQSTNQPQHF
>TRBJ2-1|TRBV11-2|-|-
TGTGCCAGCAGCCTAACAGGGAAGGGTGATGAGCAGTTCTTC
CASSLTGKGDEQFF
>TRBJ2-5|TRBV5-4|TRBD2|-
TGTGCCAGCAGCCCAGGGACTAGGGAAGAGACCCAGTACTTC
CASSPGTREETQYF
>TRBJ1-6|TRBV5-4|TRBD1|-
TGTGCCAGCAGCTTGGGGACAGGCTCTAATTCACCCCTCCACTTT
CASSLGTGSNSPLHF
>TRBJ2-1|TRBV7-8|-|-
TGTGCCAGCAGCTTAGTGGACGCTTCCTACAATGAGCAGTTCTTC
CASSLVDASYNEQFF
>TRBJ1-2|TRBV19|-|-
TGTGCCAGTTTAACCTCGTTTGGGGGAAATGGCTACACCTTC
CASLTSFGGNGYTF
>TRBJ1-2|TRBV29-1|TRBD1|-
TGCAGCGTCCCGGGACAGGAACGCTATGGCTACACCTTC
CSVPGQERYGYTF
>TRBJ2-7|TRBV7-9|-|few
TGTGCCAGCAGCCCCGATATTTCCGAGCAGTACTTC
CASSPDISEQYF
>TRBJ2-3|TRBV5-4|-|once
TGTGCCAGCAGCCCTTCGATCCTCCGGGCAGATACGCAGTATTTT
CASSPSILRADTQYF
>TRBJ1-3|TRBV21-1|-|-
TGTGCCAGCCGCGTTACAGGGGGATCCTCTGGAAACACCATATATTTT
CASRVTGGSSGNTIYF
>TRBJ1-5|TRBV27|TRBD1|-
TGTGCCAGTCATATCGCTACCGGGACAGGGCCGCGCGGCAATCAGCCCCAGCATTTT
CASHIATGTGPRGNQPQHF
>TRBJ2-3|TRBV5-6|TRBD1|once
TGTGCCAGCAGCCGACAGGGCCGAACTAGCACAGATACGCAGTATTTT
CASSRQGRTSTDTQYF
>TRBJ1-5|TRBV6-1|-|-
TGTGCCAGCAACCGGAACAGTCAGCCCCAGCATTTT
CASNRNSQPQHF
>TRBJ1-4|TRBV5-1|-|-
TGCGCCAGCAGCCTCTATACGACTAATGAAAAACTGTTTTTT
CASSLYTTNEKLFF
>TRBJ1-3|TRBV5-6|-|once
TGTGCCAGCAGCTTGGGGGCTTTGACCTCTGGAAACACCATATATTTT
CASSLGALTSGNTIYF
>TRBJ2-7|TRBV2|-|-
TGTGCCAGCAAGAGGGACGGGAGCTCCTACGAGCAGTACTTC
CASKRDGSSYEQYF
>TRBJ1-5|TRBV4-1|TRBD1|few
TGCGCCAGCAGCGGGAAAGGACAGGGGATGGAGCAGCCCCAGCATTTT
CASSGKGQGMEQPQHF
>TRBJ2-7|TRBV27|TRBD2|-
TGTGCCAGCAGTTCGCCGGGACTAGCGGGCGATTCCTACGAGCAGTACTTC
CASSSPGLAGDSYEQYF
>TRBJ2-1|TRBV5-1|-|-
TGCGCCAGCAGCTTGGAACGGGCAGCCTACAATGAGCAGTTCTTC
CASSLERAAYNEQFF
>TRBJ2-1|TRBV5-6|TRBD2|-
TGTGCCAGCAGCTTGAGGGGAGCGGGAAAGGGTGAGCAGTTCTTC
CASSLRGAGKGEQFF
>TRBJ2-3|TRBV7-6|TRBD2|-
TGTGCCAGCAGCTTAGCACTAGCGGGGGACACAGATACGCAGTATTTT
CASSLALAGDTDTQYF
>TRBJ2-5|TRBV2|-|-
TGTGCCAGCAGTACTATCGACATCTTAGAGACCCAGTACTTC
CASSTIDILETQYF
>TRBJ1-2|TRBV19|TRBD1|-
TGTGCCAGTACCCCAGGACAGGGGAGAGGTTATGGCTACACCTTC
CASTPGQGRGYGYTF
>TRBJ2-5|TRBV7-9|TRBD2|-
TGTGCCAGCAGCTTAGGGGGACTAGCGGGAGCTCAAGAGACCCAGTACTTC
CASSLGGLAGAQETQYF
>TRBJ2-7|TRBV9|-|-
TGTGCCAGCAGCGTAGGCTGGGTAGCTTACGAGCAGTACTTC
CASSVGWVAYEQYF
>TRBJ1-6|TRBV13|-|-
TGTGCCAGCAGCTTAGGGGTAGGGTCACCCCTCCACTTT
CASSLGVGSPLHF
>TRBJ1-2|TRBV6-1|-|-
TGTGCCAGCATCCGGGGGCTTGAGTATGGCTACACCTTC
CASIRGLEYGYTF
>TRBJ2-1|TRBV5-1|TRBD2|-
TGCGCCAGCAGCTTTCGTCTAGCGGTATCCTCCTACAATGAGCAGTTCTTC
CASSFRLAVSSYNEQFF
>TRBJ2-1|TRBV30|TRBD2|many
TGTGCCTGGGGCTCAGCCAGCGGGATGTACAATGAGCAGTTCTTC
CAWGSASGMYNEQFF
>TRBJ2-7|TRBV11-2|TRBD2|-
TGTGCCAGCAGCTCCACCCTGCTAGCGGGAGCGGTCATCGAGCAGTACTTC
CASSSTLLAGAVIEQYF
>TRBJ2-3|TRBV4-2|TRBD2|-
TGTGCCAGCAGCCAAGTCTCAGTCCGCGGGGGAGATACGCAGTATTTT
CASSQVSVRGGDTQYF
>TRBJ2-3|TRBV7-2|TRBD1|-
TGTGCCAGCAGCGGACAGGGGGATACGCAGTATTTT
CASSGQGDTQYF
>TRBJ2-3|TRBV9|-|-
TGTGCCAGCAGCGGCCACTACTGGGCAGATACGCAGTATTTT
CASSGHYWADTQYF
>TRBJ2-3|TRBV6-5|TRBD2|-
TGTGCCAGCAGGGCGGGGGGGATAGATACGCAGTATTTT
CASRAGGIDTQYF
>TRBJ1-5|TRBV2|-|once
TGTGCCAGCAGTGCGTCGAGCAATCAGCCCCAGCATTTT
CASSASSNQPQHF
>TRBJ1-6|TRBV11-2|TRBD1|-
TGTGCCAGCAGCCACGGACAGGTGATTTCACCCCTCCACTTT
CASSHGQVISPLHF
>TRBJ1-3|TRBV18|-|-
TGTGCCAGCTCCGGGACATATTTCCAGAGCTCTGGAAACACCATATATTTT
CASSGTYFQSSGNTIYF
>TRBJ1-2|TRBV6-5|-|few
TGTGCCAGCAGCCGCAGGGACTCTAACTATGGCTACACCTTC
CASSRRDSNYGYTF
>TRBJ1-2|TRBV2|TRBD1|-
TGTGCCAGCAGTGGCCAGGGGGACGGGGGCTACACCTTC
CASSGQGDGGYTF
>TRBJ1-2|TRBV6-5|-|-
TGTGCCAGCAGTTACTCCCAGGACAGTCCCTCCGGCTACACCTTC
CASSYSQDSPSGYTF
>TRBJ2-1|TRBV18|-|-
TGTGCCAGCTCACCTGGGGGGGGCGCTTACAATGAGCAGTTCTTC
CASSPGGGAYNEQFF
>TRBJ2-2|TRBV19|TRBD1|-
TGTGCCAGTACGGGACAGTTCGGCACCGGGGAGCTGTTTTTT
CASTGQFGTGELFF
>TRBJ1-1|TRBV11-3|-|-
TGTGGGTCCCCTGAAGGGCTGTCGCACACTGAAGCTTTCTTT
CGSPEGLSHTEAFF
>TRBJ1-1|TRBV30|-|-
TGTGCCTCGGTCCCTTACACTGAAGCTTTCTTT
CASVPYTEAFF
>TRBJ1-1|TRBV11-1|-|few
TGTGCCAGTCGAAATACACAGGGGAACACTGAAGCTTTCTTT
CASRNTQGNTEAFF
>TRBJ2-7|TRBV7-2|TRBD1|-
TGTGCCAGCAGCTTAGCGGGGACAGGGATCTACGAGCAGTACTTC
CASSLAGTGIYEQYF